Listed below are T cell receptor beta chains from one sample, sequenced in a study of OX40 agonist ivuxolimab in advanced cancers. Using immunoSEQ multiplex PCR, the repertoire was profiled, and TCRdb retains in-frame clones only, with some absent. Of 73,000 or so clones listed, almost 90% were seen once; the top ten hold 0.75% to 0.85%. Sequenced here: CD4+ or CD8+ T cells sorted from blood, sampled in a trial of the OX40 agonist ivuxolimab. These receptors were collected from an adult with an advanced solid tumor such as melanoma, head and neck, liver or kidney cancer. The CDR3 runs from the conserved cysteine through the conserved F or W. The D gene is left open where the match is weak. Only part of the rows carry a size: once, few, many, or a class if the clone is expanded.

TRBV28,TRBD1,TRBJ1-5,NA,TGTGCCAGCAGAGCCTCGACAGGGGGCAATCAGCCCCAGCATTTT,CASRASTGGNQPQHF
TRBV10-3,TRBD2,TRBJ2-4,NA,TGTGCCATCAGTGAGTCAGGGACTAGCCCGGGGATTCAGTACTTC,CAISESGTSPGIQYF
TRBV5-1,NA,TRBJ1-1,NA,TGCGCCAGCAGCCGCGCCGGGACAACAAAGAACACTGAAGCTTTCTTT,CASSRAGTTKNTEAFF
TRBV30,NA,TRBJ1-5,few,TGTGCCTGGAGTCGGCAGGGCAATCAGCCCCAGCATTTT,CAWSRQGNQPQHF
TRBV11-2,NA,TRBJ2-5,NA,TGTGCCAGCAGCCCCGGGACCCTATTGGAGACCCAGTACTTC,CASSPGTLLETQYF
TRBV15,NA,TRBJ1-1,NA,TGTGCCACCCAGCCGGGCCAGCGTGACACTGAAGCTTTCTTT,CATQPGQRDTEAFF
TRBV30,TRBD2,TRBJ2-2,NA,TGTGCCTGGAGAGTCGTGGCTAGCGGTCGGGGGGAGCTGTTTTTT,CAWRVVASGRGELFF
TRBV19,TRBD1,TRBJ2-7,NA,TGTGCCAGTAGCCGACAGGGGACGGGAGAGCAGTACTTC,CASSRQGTGEQYF
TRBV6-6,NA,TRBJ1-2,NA,TGTGCCAGCAAAGGGGCCGTTTATGGCTACACCTTC,CASKGAVYGYTF
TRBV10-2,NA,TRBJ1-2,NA,TGCGCCAGCAGTGAGTCCGGGATCAGGAGTTATGGCTACACCTTC,CASSESGIRSYGYTF
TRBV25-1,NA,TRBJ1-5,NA,TGTGCCAGCCTTACCCGGCAGGGACCTGGTCAGCCCCAGCATTTT,CASLTRQGPGQPQHF
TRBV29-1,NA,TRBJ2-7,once,TGCAGCGTTGAATCCAGAAGCTCCTACGAGCAGTACTTC,CSVESRSSYEQYF
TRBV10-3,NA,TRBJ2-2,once,TGTGCCATCAGTGGGGGCAGGGGAAACACCGGGGAGCTGTTTTTT,CAISGGRGNTGELFF
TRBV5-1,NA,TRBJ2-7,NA,TGCGCCAGCAGCTTGGCGGCAGGCCCCGAGCAGTACTTC,CASSLAAGPEQYF
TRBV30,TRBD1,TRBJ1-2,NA,TGTGCCTGGGTATTCGGACAGGGCGTCGGCTACACCTTC,CAWVFGQGVGYTF
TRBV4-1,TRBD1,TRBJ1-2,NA,TGCGCCAGCAGCCAGGGGGACGGGACAGGGGGCGCGTATGGCTACACCTTC,CASSQGDGTGGAYGYTF
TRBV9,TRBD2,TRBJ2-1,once,TGTGCCAGCAGCGGACTAGCGGGCTCCTACAATGAGCAGTTCTTC,CASSGLAGSYNEQFF
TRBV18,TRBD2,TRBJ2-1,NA,TGTGCCAGCTCACCAGGAGGCGGGAGGACTTCTCAGCAGGAGTTCTTC,CASSPGGGRTSQQEFF
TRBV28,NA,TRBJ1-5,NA,TGTGCCAGCAGTTTGGGGGCTGGCAATCAGCCCCAGCATTTT,CASSLGAGNQPQHF
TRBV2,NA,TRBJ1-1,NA,TGTGCCAGCAGGCCCCGGGAAAATCTAATGAACACTGAAGCTTTCTTT,CASRPRENLMNTEAFF
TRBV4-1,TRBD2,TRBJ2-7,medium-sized,TGCGCCAGCAGCCAAGAAGGAGCGGGAGGGATCCACGAGCAGTACTTC,CASSQEGAGGIHEQYF
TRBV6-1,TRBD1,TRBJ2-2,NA,TGTGCCAGCAGACAGGGGGTCACCGGTGCGCTGTTTTTT,CASRQGVTGALFF
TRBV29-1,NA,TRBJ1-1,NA,TGCAGCGTTGAAAAACCCACGGGGACTGAAGCTTTCTTT,CSVEKPTGTEAFF
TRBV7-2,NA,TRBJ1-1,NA,TGTGCCAGCAGCTTAGTCGGGACAACGAACACTGAAGCTTTCTTT,CASSLVGTTNTEAFF
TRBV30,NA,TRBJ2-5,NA,TGTGCCTGGAGTTTTTACGGGGAGACCCAGTACTTC,CAWSFYGETQYF
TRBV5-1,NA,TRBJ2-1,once,TGCGCCAGCAGCAATGGGGGTACCCACAATGAGCAGTTCTTC,CASSNGGTHNEQFF
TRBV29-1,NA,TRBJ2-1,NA,TGCAGCGTTGGCTCAAAGCAGTTCTTC,CSVGSKQFF
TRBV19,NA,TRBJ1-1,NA,TGTGCCAGTAGTATAAATAAGAACACTGAAGCTTTCTTT,CASSINKNTEAFF
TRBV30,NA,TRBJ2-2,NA,TGTGCCTGGACAGCTTACACCGCGGGCACCGGGGAGCTGTTTTTT,CAWTAYTAGTGELFF
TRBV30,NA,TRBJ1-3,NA,TGTGCCTGGAACCAGGGCGGCTCTGGAAACACCATATATTTT,CAWNQGGSGNTIYF
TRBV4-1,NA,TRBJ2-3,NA,TGCGCCAGCAGCCAAGATAGGGGGGATACGCAGTATTTT,CASSQDRGDTQYF
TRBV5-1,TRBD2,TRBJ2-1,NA,TGCGCCAGCAGCGTGGGACTAGCGGGCAATGAGCAGTTCTTC,CASSVGLAGNEQFF
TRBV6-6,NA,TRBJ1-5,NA,TGTGCCAGCAGTTTAAAGAGGGGCGATAGCAATCAGCCCCAGCATTTT,CASSLKRGDSNQPQHF
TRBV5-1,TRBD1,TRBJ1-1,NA,TGCGCCAGCAGCTGGACAGGGGACACTGAAGCTTTCTTT,CASSWTGDTEAFF
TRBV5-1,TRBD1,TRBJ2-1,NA,TGCGCCAGCAGCACGGGACAGGAAAACAATGAGCAGTTCTTC,CASSTGQENNEQFF
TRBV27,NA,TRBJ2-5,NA,TGTGCCAGCAGCTCGGCTAGGGCTGGGGAAGAGACCCAGTACTTC,CASSSARAGEETQYF
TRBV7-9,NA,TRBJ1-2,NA,TGTGCCAGCAGCTTAGCGGGGACGAACTATGGCTACACCTTC,CASSLAGTNYGYTF
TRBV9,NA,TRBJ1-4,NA,TGTGCCAGCAGCGTAGAAGGGGGAACTAATGAAAAACTGTTTTTT,CASSVEGGTNEKLFF
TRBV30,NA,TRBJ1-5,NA,TGTGCCTGGAGGACAGATGGAAGCAATCAGCCCCAGCATTTT,CAWRTDGSNQPQHF
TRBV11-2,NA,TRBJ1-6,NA,TGTGCCAGCAGCTCCTTAGGGGGTCGGGATTCACCCCTCCACTTT,CASSSLGGRDSPLHF
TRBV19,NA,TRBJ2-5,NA,TGTGCCAGTAGTATAAACGGCCAAGAGACCCAGTACTTC,CASSINGQETQYF
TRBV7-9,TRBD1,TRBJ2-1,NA,TGTGCCAGCAGCTTGGGGGACAGGGTGTGGAATGAGCAGTTCTTC,CASSLGDRVWNEQFF
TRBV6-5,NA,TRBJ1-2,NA,TGTGCCAGCAGCCGGGGGTTGTTGGGCTACACCTTC,CASSRGLLGYTF
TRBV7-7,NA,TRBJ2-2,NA,TGTGCTAGCAGCGGACAGAACGGGGAGCTGTTTTTT,CASSGQNGELFF
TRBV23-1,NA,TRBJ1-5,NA,TGCGCCAGCAGTGGGGCCGACGGAAATCAGCCCCAGCATTTT,CASSGADGNQPQHF
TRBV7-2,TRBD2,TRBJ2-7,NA,TGTGCCAGCAGCAAACGAGGCGGGAGGAGCTCCTACGAGCAGTACTTC,CASSKRGGRSSYEQYF
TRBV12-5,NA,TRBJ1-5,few,TGTGCTAGTAGCGATAGCAATCAGCCCCAGCATTTT,CASSDSNQPQHF